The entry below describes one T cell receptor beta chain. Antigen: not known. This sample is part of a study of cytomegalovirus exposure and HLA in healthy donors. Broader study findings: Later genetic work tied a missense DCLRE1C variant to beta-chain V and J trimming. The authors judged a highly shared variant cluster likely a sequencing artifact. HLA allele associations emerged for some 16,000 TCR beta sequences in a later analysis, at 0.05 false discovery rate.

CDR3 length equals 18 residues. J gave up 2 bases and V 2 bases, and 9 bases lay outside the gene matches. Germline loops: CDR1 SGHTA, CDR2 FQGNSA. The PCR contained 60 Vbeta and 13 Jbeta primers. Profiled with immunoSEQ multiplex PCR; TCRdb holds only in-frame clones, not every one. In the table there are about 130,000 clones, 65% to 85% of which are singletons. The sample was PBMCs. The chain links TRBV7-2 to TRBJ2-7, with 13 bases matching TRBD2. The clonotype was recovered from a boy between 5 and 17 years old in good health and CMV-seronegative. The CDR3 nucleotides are TGTGCCAGCAGCTTAAGGCGGACTAGCGGGAGAGGCCCCTACGAGCAGTACTTC. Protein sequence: CASSLRRTSGRGPYEQYF.